One and the same sample provided the 32 T cell receptor beta chains below, sequenced in a study of shared clonotypes between healthy human individuals. TCRdb's table, derived via immunoSEQ multiplex PCR, lists solely in-frame clones and lacks some. This table has roughly 700,000 clones, around 67% appearing once. The sequencing sample was made of memory CD4+ T cells sorted from blood. The sample's subset: CD45RA-negative fraction. The source is a young woman in good health.

This clone was found a few times. The chain links TRBV14 to TRBJ1-1; no firm D call. The V end lost 4 bases, the J end lost 8 bases, and 14 bases lay between the germline ends. The CDR3 has 13 residues. Germline loops: CDR1 SGHDN, CDR2 FVKESK. This CDR3 is CASSPPNSREAFF. The CDR3 nucleotides are TGTGCCAGCAGCCCTCCCAATAGCAGGGAAGCTTTCTTT.

This chain links TRBV6-1 with TRBJ2-2; D may be TRBD1 or TRBD2 (6 bases each). This CDR3 has 15 residues. Germline-derived CDR1 and CDR2 are MNHNS and SASEGT. With 3 bases removed from V and 6 bases from J, the gap between germline ends came to 14 bases. As DNA, the CDR3 is TGTGCCAGCAGTGATGGGGGGCTCAGGTCCGGGGAGCTGTTTTTT. It specifies CASSDGGLRSGELFF.

In its sample, this clone was seen a few times. This chain connects TRBV27 to TRBJ2-5; D remains unclear. Germline assignment: CDR1 MNHEY and CDR2 SMNVEV (reference sequence). The CDR3 spans 13 residues. The V and J ends lost 2 bases and 2 bases respectively, with 6 bases between them. The CDR3 sequence: CASSLLGQETQYF. CDR3 bases: TGTGCCAGCAGTTTACTGGGGCAAGAGACCCAGTACTTC.

V usage is TRBV6-1 and J usage is TRBJ1-4; 7 bases line up with TRBD1. Germline assignment: CDR1 MNHNS and CDR2 SASEGT. This CDR3 region has 15 residues. Unmatched junction bases numbered 11, after V lost 5 bases and J lost 8 bases. This CDR3 reads CASSSRQGSTEKLFF. Written as DNA, the CDR3 is TGTGCCAGCAGTTCTCGACAGGGCTCTACCGAAAAACTGTTTTTT.

This chain connects TRBV12-1 to TRBJ2-3; the table's D call, TRBD2, has no DNA check behind it. TRBV12-1 is reported as a pseudogene. The length of the CDR3 is 17 residues. In nucleotides, the CDR3 is TGTGCCAGCAGCTTTGGTTCTAGCGGGATTTTATCAGATACGCAGTATTTT. Protein: CASSFGSSGILSDTQYF.

V gene TRBV5-4 combines with J gene TRBJ2-7; D might be TRBD2 (6 bases). The CDR3 covers 14 residues. V was clipped by 2 bases and J by 3 bases, with 12 bases between them. Germline CDR1 and CDR2: SGHNT and YYREEE (reference sequence). CDR3 sequence: CASSFGGMNYEQYF. The CDR3, as DNA: TGTGCCAGCAGCTTCGGAGGGATGAACTACGAGCAGTACTTC.

Comments on this clone: A far more abundant clone sits one base away, making this likely a read error. The CDR3 reads CVSSPTGSSYNEQFF. Here the CDR3 DNA reads TGCGTCAGCAGTCCAACAGGGAGCTCCTACAATGAGCAGTTCTTC. The genes are TRBV5-1 and TRBJ2-1; tentatively, D is TRBD1 (6 bases). Per germline, CDR1 SGHRS and CDR2 YFSETQ. There are 15 residues in the CDR3.

Points on this clone: Germline is not matched at one junction end, which may reflect a read error. The chain has TRBV27 and TRBJ1-4; tentative D call: TRBD1 (5 bases). This CDR3 contains 14 residues. CDR1 MNHEY and CDR2 SMNVEV come from the germline V gene (reference sequence). CDR3 DNA: TGTGCCAGCAGTCTATCGGGGGTGGGTGAAAAACTGTTTTTT. This encodes CASSLSGVGEKLFF.

Ten or more counts support this clone. The chain carries TRBV5-6 and TRBJ1-2; possibly TRBD1 for D (5 bases). Trimming stripped 4 bases from V and 5 bases from J, with 12 bases between. The germline gives CDR1 SGHDT, CDR2 YYEEEE. CDR3 length: 13 amino acids. The CDR3 loop reads CASSQGVPYGYTF. CDR3 bases: TGTGCCAGCAGCCAGGGCGTTCCGTATGGCTACACCTTC.

This clone appeared once. The rearrangement uses TRBV10-3 and TRBJ1-1, with D maybe TRBD1 (5 bases). CDR1 and CDR2 (germline): ENHRY, SYGVKD. V was clipped by 11 bases and J by 1 base, with 17 bases between them. This CDR3 comprises 14 residues. The CDR3 sequence: CAVVGGGGNTEAFF. The CDR3, as DNA: TGTGCCGTCGTTGGGGGAGGTGGGAACACTGAAGCTTTCTTT.

V gene TRBV6-6 combines with J gene TRBJ2-7, with 8 bases that match TRBD1. V lost 8 bases and J lost 4; bases outside the gene matches: 10. The CDR3 is made up of 14 amino acids. The V gene's germline CDR1 is MNHNY and CDR2 SVGAGI (reference sequence). CDR3 bases: TGTGCCAGCGGCCCGCGGGACAGGAGATACGAGCAGTACTTC. Its translation is CASGPRDRRYEQYF.

The chain joins TRBV2 to TRBJ2-7, with D unclear. The germline gives CDR1 SNHLY, CDR2 FYNNEI. The CDR3 is 11 amino acids. Trimming stripped 5 bases from V and 6 bases from J, with 8 bases between. The CDR3, as DNA: TGTGCCAGCAGTAAGAGCCTCGAGCAGTACTTC. It codes for CASSKSLEQYF. The variable domain in full, with the rest retrieved from reference TRBV2 and TRBJ2-7, is EPEVTQTPSHQVTQMGQEVILRCVPISNHLYFYWYRQILGQKVEFLVSFYNNEISEKSEIFDDQFSVERPDGSNFTLKIRSTKLEDSAMYFCASSKSLEQYFGPGTRLTVT.

The V call is TRBV10-3, the J call TRBJ1-1; no clear D. Germline assignment: CDR1 ENHRY and CDR2 SYGVKD. The CDR3 extends over 13 amino acids. V lost 2 bases and J 0 bases, leaving 4 bases between the germline ends. The CDR3 loop is CAISETLNTEAFF. The CDR3, as DNA: TGTGCCATCAGTGAGACACTGAACACTGAAGCTTTCTTT.

The chain links TRBV11-2 to TRBJ1-4; 9 bases line up with TRBD1. This CDR3 is built from 13 residues. CDR1 and CDR2 (germline): SGHAT, FQNNGV. V was pared by 4 bases and J by 12 bases, with 6 bases of the junction left unmatched. The CDR3 DNA reads as TGTGCCAGCAGCTCGAGCCGGACAGGGGAACTGTTTTTT. Its translation is CASSSSRTGELFF.

The chain links TRBV18 to TRBJ2-7; the match to TRBD2 covers 8 bases. CDR3 length: 15 amino acids. From germline, CDR1 is KGHSH and CDR2 LQKENI. The J segment lost 6 bases and the V segment lost 0 bases, leaving 7 bases of the junction unmatched. The CDR3 loop reads CASSPPILGRVEQYF. The CDR3, as DNA: TGTGCCAGCTCACCACCCATACTCGGGAGGGTCGAGCAGTACTTC. Variable domain in full (rest from reference TRBV18 and TRBJ2-7): NAGVMQNPRHLVRRRGQEARLRCSPMKGHSHVYWYRQLPEEGLKFMVYLQKENIIDESGMPKERFSAEFPKEGPSILRIQQVVRGDSAAYFCASSPPILGRVEQYFGPGTRLTVT.

The chain links TRBV7-9 to TRBJ2-3, with D perhaps TRBD2 (5 bases). The CDR3 loop spans 15 amino acids. CDR1 and CDR2 from the germline V gene are SEHNR and FQNEAQ (reference sequence). Trimming removed 5 bases from V and 3 bases from J, with 15 bases in between. CDR3 protein: CASSSSGLQTDTQYF. The CDR3 DNA follows: TGTGCCAGCAGCAGTTCCGGACTCCAAACAGATACGCAGTATTTT.

The V gene is TRBV4-3, the J gene TRBJ1-1; no reliable D call. The V gene's germline CDR1 is LGHNA and CDR2 YSLEER. This CDR3 region has 14 residues. V was pared by 1 base and J by 1 base, with 7 bases between. CDR3 sequence (DNA): TGCGCCAGCAGCCAAGTAACAGCGAACACTGAAGCTTTCTTT. It specifies CASSQVTANTEAFF.

The rearrangement uses TRBV5-1 and TRBJ1-5; the D gene is possibly TRBD1 (5 bases). Trimming stripped 7 bases from V and 4 bases from J, with 12 bases between. CDR1 is SGHRS, CDR2 YFSETQ, per germline. This CDR3 comprises 13 residues. CDR3 sequence: CASHPGPNQPQHF. CDR3 bases: TGCGCCAGCCACCCGGGGCCGAATCAGCCCCAGCATTTT.

The rearrangement links TRBV11-2 to TRBJ2-2, with D maybe TRBD2 (7 bases). Germline V CDR1 and CDR2: SGHAT, FQNNGV. V was trimmed by 3 bases and J by 1 base, leaving 15 bases between them. The length of the CDR3 is 17 residues. The CDR3, as DNA: TGTGCCAGCAGCTTGGCCGGGGGGCTGGAGAACACCGGGGAGCTGTTTTTT. The encoded protein is CASSLAGGLENTGELFF. Combining the CDR3 with reference TRBV11-2 and TRBJ2-2 gives the whole variable domain EAGVAQSPRYKIIEKRQSVAFWCNPISGHATLYWYQQILGQGPKLLIQFQNNGVVDDSQLPKDRFSAERLKGVDSTLKIQPAKLEDSAVYLCASSLAGGLENTGELFFGEGSRLTVL.

The V call is TRBV19, the J call TRBJ1-4; D unclear. Trimming took off 5 bases at V and 8 bases at J, with 15 bases between the two ends. Germline CDR1 reads LNHDA; CDR2 reads SQIVND (reference sequence). The CDR3 has 14 residues. The CDR3 sequence is CASSAAGLGEKLFF. In DNA form, the CDR3 reads TGTGCCAGTAGTGCCGCCGGGCTGGGGGAAAAACTGTTTTTT.

This clone was detected once. The chain combines TRBV7-2 with TRBJ2-5; 14 nucleotides align to TRBD2. The CDR3 loop spans 17 amino acids. V lost 3 bases and J lost 2; bases outside the gene matches: 5. CDR1 is SGHTA, CDR2 FQGNSA, per germline. The CDR3 here is CASSFGTSGRLQETQYF. DNA for the CDR3: TGTGCCAGCAGCTTCGGGACTAGCGGGAGATTACAAGAGACCCAGTACTTC.

This clone was found many times. The V call is TRBV19, the J call TRBJ1-5, with D tentatively TRBD1 (5 bases). Trimming took off 5 bases at V and 0 bases at J, with 8 bases between the two ends. Germline CDR1 reads LNHDA; CDR2 reads SQIVND (reference sequence). This CDR3 contains 14 residues. This CDR3 is CASSVQVSNQPQHF. The CDR3 nucleotides are TGTGCCAGTAGTGTACAGGTTAGCAATCAGCCCCAGCATTTT.

This sequence joins TRBV18 and TRBJ1-5; a weak D match, TRBD1 (6 bases). The CDR3 consists of 14 residues. Trimming shortened V by 3 bases and J by 9 bases, and 15 bases separated the two germline ends. Germline V gene data show CDR1 as KGHSH and CDR2 as LQKENI. The chain's CDR3 is CASSPDRTSSPQHF. As DNA, the CDR3 is TGTGCCAGCTCACCCGACAGGACATCCTCGCCCCAGCATTTT.

This clone was seen only a few times. The chain joins TRBV25-1 to TRBJ2-1; 10 bases align to TRBD2. The CDR3 consists of 15 residues. V lost 5 bases, J lost 4 bases, and 5 bases stayed unmatched. Germline V gene sequence: CDR1 MGHDK, CDR2 SYGVNS. For the CDR3, the DNA is TGTGCCAGCAGTTTTACTAGCGGGATTTACAATGAGCAGTTCTTC. It specifies CASSFTSGIYNEQFF.

The chain has TRBV5-4 and TRBJ2-2; 10 nucleotides align to TRBD2. The CDR3 covers 14 residues. V lost 5 bases, J lost 3 bases, and 1 base stayed unmatched. Germline lookup yields CDR1 SGHNT and CDR2 YYREEE (reference sequence). The CDR3 here is CASRGTSDTGELFF. As DNA, the CDR3 is TGTGCCAGCAGGGGGACTAGCGACACCGGGGAGCTGTTTTTT.

J is TRBJ2-7 and V is TRBV7-9; D not resolved. Germline V gene data show CDR1 as SEHNR and CDR2 as FQNEAQ (reference sequence). The CDR3 is 13 amino acids. V was pared by 5 bases and J by 6 bases, with 14 bases between. Here the CDR3 reads CASSGTEWSEQYF. In DNA, the CDR3 is TGTGCCAGCAGCGGCACAGAATGGAGCGAGCAGTACTTC.

The chain combines TRBV7-8 with TRBJ2-1; 10 nucleotides align to TRBD1. The J segment lost 6 bases and the V segment lost 4 bases, leaving 6 bases of the junction unmatched. The CDR3 runs to 15 residues. The germline V gene encodes CDR1 SGHVS and CDR2 FQNEAQ. CDR3 amino acids: CASSSRDRGGNEQFF. The CDR3, as DNA: TGTGCCAGCAGCTCCCGGGACAGGGGTGGCAATGAGCAGTTCTTC.

This chain links TRBV21-1 with TRBJ2-1; the tabulated D call, TRBD1, remains unverified against the DNA. TRBV21-1 is a pseudogene locus. The CDR3 spans 14 residues. The CDR3 bases are TGTGCCAGCAGCAAATCTTGCCGTGGCTATGAGCAGTTCTTC. Translated, it gives CASSKSCRGYEQFF.

The table lists this clone with a few counts. CDR3 in DNA: TGCGCCAGCAGCCCTGAATCCATCTCCTACAATGAGCAGTTCTTC. Its translation is CASSPESISYNEQFF. V usage is TRBV5-1 and J usage is TRBJ2-1; D unresolved. The CDR3 sequence is 15 residues long. Deletions cut 4 bases from V and 0 bases from J, with 11 bases between. Germline V gives CDR1 SGHRS, CDR2 YFSETQ.

Note on this clone: A much larger clonotype is one base distant, so this may be a read error. V usage is TRBV19 and J usage is TRBJ2-1, with 12 positions matching TRBD2. Trimming at V came to 2 bases and at J to 6 bases, leaving 2 bases not matched to a gene. In germline, CDR1 is LNHDA, CDR2 SQIVND (reference sequence). The CDR3 has 15 residues. The DNA of the CDR3 is TGTGCCAGTAGTATACGGACTAGCGGGATCAATGAGCAGTTCTTC. Amino acid sequence: CASSIRTSGINEQFF.

This chain connects TRBV11-2 to TRBJ2-7, with D uncertain. This CDR3 has 14 residues. Germline CDR1 and CDR2: SGHAT and FQNNGV. Trimming removed 2 bases at V and 2 bases at J, with 10 bases between. The CDR3 reads CASSLIYTTYEQYF. The CDR3 nucleotides are TGTGCCAGCAGCTTAATATACACTACCTACGAGCAGTACTTC.

The genes are TRBV27 and TRBJ2-5, with D tentatively TRBD1 (5 bases). CDR3 length equals 12 residues. Trimming removed 7 bases at V and 1 base at J, with 7 bases between. The germline gives CDR1 MNHEY, CDR2 SMNVEV (reference sequence). The CDR3 DNA is TGTGCCAGCACGCAGGGCCAAGAGACCCAGTACTTC. This gives the protein CASTQGQETQYF.